This TCR beta chain emerged from a study of T cells in tumors and immune-related adverse events. The assay was immunoSEQ multiplex PCR, and TCRdb's table has in-frame clones only and misses some. The top ten hold 2% to 2.5% of the sample, which has roughly 8,300 clones, less than 95% seen once. The V gene's germline CDR1 is MGHDK and CDR2 SYGVNS. The junction had 1 base not matched to a gene; V was cut back by 2 bases and J by 3 bases. This CDR3 is 16 amino acids long. The rearrangement links TRBV25-1 to TRBJ2-1; 13 bases are shared with TRBD2. The source material was lymph node tissue, sampled from a patient treated with anti-PD-1 therapy. This TCR was sampled from a female donor with metastatic renal cell carcinoma. The CDR3 sequence is CASSEGTSGNYNEQFF. CDR3 coding DNA: TGTGCCAGCAGTGAAGGGACTAGCGGGAACTACAATGAGCAGTTCTTC.